These 5 T cell receptor beta chains came from one sample sequenced in a study of Graves' ophthalmopathy and Graves' hyperthyroidism. Investigators amplified TCR beta CDR3 regions from RNA transcripts. First-round RT-PCR used HTBI primers; second-round multiplex PCR followed. TCRdb called the multiplex PCR reads again in MiXCR, with one record for every CDR3 protein. The data contain around 1,000,000 distinct CDR3 sequences, less than 45% of them singletons. The specimen was peripheral blood or thyroid tissue (not recorded which). The source of these receptors is an adult man with Graves' hyperthyroidism.

This clonotype was found a few times. The chain links TRBV11-3 to TRBJ2-2; TRBD1 agrees at 9 bases. Germline V lookup: CDR1 SGHNT, CDR2 YENEEA. This CDR3 region has 17 residues. The V and J ends lost 0 bases and 4 bases, in that order; junction bases with no gene match: 6. In DNA, the CDR3 is TGTGCCAGCAGCTTAGAGACCGGGACAGGGACCACCGGGGAGCTGTTTTTT. It is translated as CASSLETGTGTTGELFF.

This clonotype has a count of ten or more. The J gene is TRBJ1-6, the V gene TRBV20-1; possibly TRBD1 for D (6 bases). With 2 bases removed from V and 10 bases from J, the gap between germline ends came to 15 bases. In germline, CDR1 is DFQATT, CDR2 SNEGSKA (reference sequence). CDR3 length equals 14 residues. Here the CDR3 DNA reads TGCAGTGCTAGACAATCAGGGGAAGGCTCACCCCTCCACTTT. Amino acids: CSARQSGEGSPLHF.

The chain joins TRBV20-1 to TRBJ1-5, with 7 bases identical to TRBD1. Trimming at V came to 6 bases and at J to 4 bases, leaving 6 bases not matched to a gene. This CDR3 has 13 amino acids. Germline V gene data show CDR1 as DFQATT and CDR2 as SNEGSKA (reference sequence). The DNA for the CDR3 is TGCAGTGCCACACGACAGGGTAATCAGCCCCAGCATTTT. Protein product: CSATRQGNQPQHF.

As for this clonotype: A much larger clone is a single base away; this may be a read error. The chain links TRBV2 to TRBJ2-7, with 7 bases that match TRBD2. The CDR3 has 15 residues. Germline V gives CDR1 SNHLY, CDR2 FYNNEI. CDR3 loop: CAGSGGAGLAYEQYF. In DNA form, the CDR3 reads TGTGCCGGCAGTGGCGGAGCGGGACTCGCCTACGAGCAGTACTTC. The full variable domain, completed using reference TRBV2 and TRBJ2-7, is EPEVTQTPSHQVTQMGQEVILRCVPISNHLYFYWYRQILGQKVEFLVSFYNNEISEKSEIFDDQFSVERPDGSNFTLKIRSTKLEDSAMYFCAGSGGAGLAYEQYFGPGTRLTVT.

This clonotype has ten or more counts. This chain links TRBV12-3 or TRBV12-4 with TRBJ2-7; tentative D call: TRBD2 (7 bases). This CDR3 has 13 residues. The germline V and J ends were trimmed by 3 bases and 9 bases, with 15 bases remaining between them. CDR3 amino acids: CASSLGTGRAQYF. CDR3 nucleotides: TGTGCCAGCAGTTTGGGTACAGGGAGGGCGCAGTACTTC.